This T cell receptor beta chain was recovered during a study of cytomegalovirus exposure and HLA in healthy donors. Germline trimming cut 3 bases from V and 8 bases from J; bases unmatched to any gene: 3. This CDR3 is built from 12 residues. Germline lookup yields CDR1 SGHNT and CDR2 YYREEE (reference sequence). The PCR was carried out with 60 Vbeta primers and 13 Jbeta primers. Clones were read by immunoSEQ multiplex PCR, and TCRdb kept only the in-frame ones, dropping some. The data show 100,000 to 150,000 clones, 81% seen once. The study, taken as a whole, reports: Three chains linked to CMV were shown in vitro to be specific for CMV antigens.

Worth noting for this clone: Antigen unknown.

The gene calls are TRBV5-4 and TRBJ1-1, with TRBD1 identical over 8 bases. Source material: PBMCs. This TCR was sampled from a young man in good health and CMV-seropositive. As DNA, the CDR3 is TGTGCCAGCAGCTCCGGACAGGGAGAAGCTTTCTTT. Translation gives CASSSGQGEAFF.